The clone carrying this T cell receptor beta chain was seen repeatedly, ten times or more. This sample is part of a study of blood T cells in healthy people across ages. With 7 bases clipped from V and 11 bases from J, the junction kept 9 bases outside the gene matches. The CDR3 runs to 12 residues. The germline CDR1 and CDR2 sequences are MNHEY and SMNVEV (reference sequence). Primers used in a second PCR of about 6 to 12 cycles were a sample-barcoded 5' primer and a J-beta primer mix. TCRdb re-called the 5' RACE reads through MiXCR, storing one row per CDR3 protein. The data hold about 600,000 distinct CDR3 sequences, with less than 60% observed a single time.

The sample consisted of blood. The receptor was derived from a man older than 75 in good health. This sequence joins TRBV27 and TRBJ2-5; 8 bases align to TRBD2. The CDR3 protein is CASKSGGLEQYF. The CDR3, as DNA: TGTGCCAGCAAGTCGGGAGGGCTGGAGCAGTACTTC.